These T cell receptor beta chains were read from a single sample in a study of blood T cell repertoires in COVID-19. Repertoires were generated with immunoSEQ multiplex PCR, while TCRdb's copy carries only in-frame clones and drops some. The table shows fewer than 250,000 clones, with just under 90% occurring only once. The sequencing sample was made of PBMCs or T cells enriched from blood (not recorded which). The receptors derive from a man aged 50 to 59 who had been exposed to COVID-19. Both conserved end residues are part of each CDR3. Each record gives: J gene, V gene, clone size, D gene, CDR3 protein, CDR3 DNA. D genes are given only for firm matches. The size field is filled for only some rows; it gives once, few, many or a size class.

j_gene: TRBJ1-1
v_gene: TRBV18
abundance: NA
d_gene: NA
CDR3aa: CASSPFEHLNTEAFF
CDR3nt: TGTGCCAGCTCACCCTTCGAACACCTGAACACTGAAGCTTTCTTT

j_gene: TRBJ1-4
v_gene: TRBV4-1
abundance: NA
d_gene: TRBD1
CDR3aa: CASSSGTGFWVANEKLFF
CDR3nt: TGCGCCAGCAGTTCCGGGACAGGGTTCTGGGTGGCTAATGAAAAACTGTTTTTT

j_gene: TRBJ2-7
v_gene: TRBV2
abundance: once
d_gene: TRBD2
CDR3aa: CASSAWTSGGGEQYF
CDR3nt: TGTGCCAGCAGTGCCTGGACTAGCGGGGGAGGCGAGCAGTACTTC

j_gene: TRBJ1-5
v_gene: TRBV29-1
abundance: NA
d_gene: NA
CDR3aa: CSVLSSNQPQHF
CDR3nt: TGCAGCGTCCTGTCCAGCAATCAGCCCCAGCATTTT

j_gene: TRBJ2-2
v_gene: TRBV2
abundance: NA
d_gene: NA
CDR3aa: CASSEISNTGELFF
CDR3nt: TGTGCCAGCAGTGAAATCTCGAACACCGGGGAGCTGTTTTTT

j_gene: TRBJ1-1
v_gene: TRBV24-1
abundance: NA
d_gene: TRBD1
CDR3aa: CATSDPRQGNTEAFF
CDR3nt: TGTGCCACCAGTGATCCGAGACAGGGTAACACTGAAGCTTTCTTT

j_gene: TRBJ2-2
v_gene: TRBV7-2
abundance: NA
d_gene: NA
CDR3aa: CASSLVRVGTGELFF
CDR3nt: TGTGCCAGCAGCTTAGTCAGGGTAGGAACCGGGGAGCTGTTTTTT

j_gene: TRBJ1-5
v_gene: TRBV30
abundance: NA
d_gene: NA
CDR3aa: CAWSLTRDTNQPQHF
CDR3nt: TGTGCCTGGAGTTTGACCCGGGACACTAATCAGCCCCAGCATTTT

j_gene: TRBJ2-3
v_gene: TRBV11-2
abundance: once
d_gene: TRBD1
CDR3aa: CASSLARDRTSTDTQYF
CDR3nt: TGTGCCAGCAGCTTAGCCAGGGACAGGACTAGCACAGATACGCAGTATTTT

j_gene: TRBJ2-1
v_gene: TRBV5-1
abundance: NA
d_gene: NA
CDR3aa: CASSPRTEYNEQFF
CDR3nt: TGCGCCAGCAGTCCTAGGACAGAGTACAATGAGCAGTTCTTC

j_gene: TRBJ2-3
v_gene: TRBV29-1
abundance: once
d_gene: TRBD2
CDR3aa: CSVSGLAGSTDTQYF
CDR3nt: TGCAGCGTTTCCGGACTAGCGGGGAGCACAGATACGCAGTATTTT

j_gene: TRBJ1-4
v_gene: TRBV7-2
abundance: NA
d_gene: TRBD1
CDR3aa: CASSLGRQGYEKLFF
CDR3nt: TGTGCCAGCAGCTTAGGCAGACAGGGGTATGAAAAACTGTTTTTT

j_gene: TRBJ2-3
v_gene: TRBV11-2
abundance: NA
d_gene: TRBD2
CDR3aa: CASSLGGSGGVSDTQYF
CDR3nt: TGTGCCAGCAGCTTAGGTGGTAGCGGGGGGGTATCAGATACGCAGTATTTT

j_gene: TRBJ1-4
v_gene: TRBV11-2
abundance: NA
d_gene: NA
CDR3aa: CASSLDQPGRTNEKLFF
CDR3nt: TGTGCCAGCAGCTTAGATCAACCGGGTCGAACTAATGAAAAACTGTTTTTT

j_gene: TRBJ1-3
v_gene: TRBV5-1
abundance: NA
d_gene: NA
CDR3aa: CASRINAGENTIYF
CDR3nt: TGCGCCAGCAGAATAAATGCGGGGGAAAACACCATATATTTT

j_gene: TRBJ2-3
v_gene: TRBV5-1
abundance: NA
d_gene: TRBD2
CDR3aa: CASSLLPGGTTDTQYF
CDR3nt: TGCGCCAGCAGCTTGTTACCGGGAGGGACCACAGATACGCAGTATTTT

j_gene: TRBJ1-1
v_gene: TRBV2
abundance: NA
d_gene: TRBD1
CDR3aa: CASSEQGTGLNTEAFF
CDR3nt: TGTGCCAGCAGTGAACAGGGGACAGGGCTGAACACTGAAGCTTTCTTT

j_gene: TRBJ1-2
v_gene: TRBV28
abundance: NA
d_gene: TRBD1
CDR3aa: CASRNLRDSVVVGYGYTF
CDR3nt: TGTGCCAGCAGAAATCTCCGGGACAGCGTGGTTGTGGGGTATGGCTACACCTTC

j_gene: TRBJ2-1
v_gene: TRBV30
abundance: NA
d_gene: NA
CDR3aa: CGGWQGTAEQFF
CDR3nt: TGTGGTGGGTGGCAGGGAACTGCTGAGCAGTTCTTC

j_gene: TRBJ1-2
v_gene: TRBV15
abundance: NA
d_gene: TRBD1
CDR3aa: CATRQGPSYGYTF
CDR3nt: TGTGCCACCCGACAGGGACCGAGCTATGGCTACACCTTC

j_gene: TRBJ2-3
v_gene: TRBV29-1
abundance: NA
d_gene: TRBD2
CDR3aa: CSVGVGGRADTQYF
CDR3nt: TGCAGCGTTGGAGTAGGCGGGAGGGCAGATACGCAGTATTTT

j_gene: TRBJ2-1
v_gene: TRBV7-2
abundance: NA
d_gene: NA
CDR3aa: CASSLAGTSSYNEQFF
CDR3nt: TGTGCCAGCAGCTTAGCGGGCACGAGCTCCTACAATGAGCAGTTCTTC

j_gene: TRBJ2-1
v_gene: TRBV24-1
abundance: NA
d_gene: NA
CDR3aa: CATSDNAVQGITYEQFF
CDR3nt: TGTGCCACCAGTGACAATGCTGTTCAGGGGATAACGTATGAGCAGTTCTTC

j_gene: TRBJ1-4
v_gene: TRBV7-9
abundance: NA
d_gene: TRBD1
CDR3aa: CASSLYDRDEKLFF
CDR3nt: TGTGCCAGCAGCTTATACGACAGGGACGAAAAACTGTTTTTT

j_gene: TRBJ2-5
v_gene: TRBV2
abundance: NA
d_gene: NA
CDR3aa: CASSSEVQETQYF
CDR3nt: TGTGCCAGCAGTTCAGAGGTACAAGAGACCCAGTACTTC

j_gene: TRBJ2-7
v_gene: TRBV27
abundance: NA
d_gene: NA
CDR3aa: CASSLSEEYEQYF
CDR3nt: TGTGCCAGCAGTTTATCGGAGGAATACGAGCAGTACTTC

j_gene: TRBJ1-5
v_gene: TRBV18
abundance: NA
d_gene: TRBD1
CDR3aa: CASSPPGGKQPQHF
CDR3nt: TGTGCCAGCTCACCCCCAGGGGGGAAACAGCCCCAGCATTTT

j_gene: TRBJ1-2
v_gene: TRBV2
abundance: NA
d_gene: NA
CDR3aa: CASSDGGVNTF
CDR3nt: TGTGCCAGCAGTGATGGGGGGGTTAACACCTTC